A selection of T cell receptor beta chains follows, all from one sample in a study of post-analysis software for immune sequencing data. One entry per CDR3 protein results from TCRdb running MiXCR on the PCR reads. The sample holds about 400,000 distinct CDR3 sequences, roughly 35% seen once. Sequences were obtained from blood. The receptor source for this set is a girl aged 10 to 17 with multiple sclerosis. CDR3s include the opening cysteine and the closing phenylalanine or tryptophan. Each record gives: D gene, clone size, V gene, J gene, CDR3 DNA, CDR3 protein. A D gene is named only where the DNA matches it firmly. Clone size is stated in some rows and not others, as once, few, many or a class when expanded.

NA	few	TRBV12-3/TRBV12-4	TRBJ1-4	TGTGCCAGCAGTTCAAGGGGGAAGGCAGGGGAAAAACTGTTTTTT	CASSSRGKAGEKLFF
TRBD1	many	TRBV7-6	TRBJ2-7	TGTGCCAGCAGCTTAGCGGGACCGACAGGGTCCTCCTACGAGCAGTACTTC	CASSLAGPTGSSYEQYF
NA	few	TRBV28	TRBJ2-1	TGTGCCAGCACTCAGGGCGGGGATTCCTACAATGAGCAGTTCTTC	CASTQGGDSYNEQFF
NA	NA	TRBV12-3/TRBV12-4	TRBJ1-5	TGTGCCAGCAGTGAGGGGAATCAGCCCCAGCATTTT	CASSEGNQPQHF
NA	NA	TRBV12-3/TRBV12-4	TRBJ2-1	TGTGCCAGCAGTTTATTGTGGAGGGGGGAGGGGAGGGCTGGCAATGAGCAGTTCTTC	CASSLLWRGEGRAGNEQFF
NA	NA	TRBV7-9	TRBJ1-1	TGTGCCAGCAGCTCCGGAACTGCAAACACTGAAGCTTTCTTT	CASSSGTANTEAFF
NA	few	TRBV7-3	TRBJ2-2	TGTGCCAGCAGCTTAAGGACTGACACCGGGGAGCTGTTTTTT	CASSLRTDTGELFF
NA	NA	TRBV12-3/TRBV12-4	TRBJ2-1	TGTGCCAGCAGTTTTGGCAACCAAAACAATGAGCAGTTCTTC	CASSFGNQNNEQFF
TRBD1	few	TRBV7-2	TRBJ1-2	TGTGCCAGCAGCTTTGGGACAGGGGTTGGGTATGGCTACACCTTC	CASSFGTGVGYGYTF
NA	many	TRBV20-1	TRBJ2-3	TGCAGTGCTAGAGATCGGAGGGGGGGCCGTTCCACAGATACGCAGTATTTT	CSARDRRGGRSTDTQYF
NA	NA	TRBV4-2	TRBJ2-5	TGTGCCAGCAGCCAGGGTCACGGTAGCAGTCAAGAGACCCAGTACTTC	CASSQGHGSSQETQYF
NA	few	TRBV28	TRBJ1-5	TGTGCCAGCAGTTTGGTACAGTATAGCAATCAGCCCCAGCATTTT	CASSLVQYSNQPQHF
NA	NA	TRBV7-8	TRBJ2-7	TGTGCCAGCAGCTTCACTTCAGGGGCCACTACGAACTACGAGCAGTACTTC	CASSFTSGATTNYEQYF
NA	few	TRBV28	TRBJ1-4	TGTGCCAGCGGGACTTTTGAAAAACTGTTTTTT	CASGTFEKLFF
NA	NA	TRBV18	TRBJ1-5	TGTGCCAGCTCACCACGAGGGGCCGATCAGGCCCAGCATTTT	CASSPRGADQAQHF
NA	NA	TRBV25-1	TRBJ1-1	TGTGCCAGCAGTGGGTTGGAGGGTGTGGCAGCTTTCTTT	CASSGLEGVAAFF
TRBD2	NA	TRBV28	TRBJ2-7	TGTGCCAGCAGTAGGGGGACTAGCGGGTGGAGCTCCTACAATGAGCAGTACTTC	CASSRGTSGWSSYNEQYF
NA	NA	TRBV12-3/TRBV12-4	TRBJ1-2	TGTGCCAGCAGCCCGGCAGACGTCGTGTCTTATGGCTACACCTTC	CASSPADVVSYGYTF
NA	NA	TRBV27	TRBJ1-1	TGTGCCAGCGTTGGACAGCAAGCTTTCTTT	CASVGQQAFF
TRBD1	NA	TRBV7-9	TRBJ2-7	TGTGCCAGCAGCTGGGACAGCCTCGGAGAGACCAAGTACTTC	CASSWDSLGETKYF
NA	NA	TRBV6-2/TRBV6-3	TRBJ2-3	TGTGCCAGCAGAACAGAACAGGGAACAGATACGCAGTATTTT	CASRTEQGTDTQYF
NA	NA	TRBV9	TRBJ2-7	TGTGCCAGCAGCGTAGATCAGGTCTCCTACGAGCAGTACTTC	CASSVDQVSYEQYF
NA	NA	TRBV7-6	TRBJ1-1	TGTGCCAGCAAGCAGGGGATGAACACTGAAGCTTTCTTT	CASKQGMNTEAFF
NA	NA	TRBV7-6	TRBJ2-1	TGTGCCAGCAGCGGCTGGAGGGGCATTGAGCAGTTCTTC	CASSGWRGIEQFF
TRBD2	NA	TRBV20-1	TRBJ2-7	TGCAGTGCTAGCCCTAGCGGGCCCTCCTACGAGCAGTACTTC	CSASPSGPSYEQYF
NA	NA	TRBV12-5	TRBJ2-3	TGTGCTAGTGGTTCAAGTGGGGGCGCAGCAGATACGCAGTATTTT	CASGSSGGAADTQYF
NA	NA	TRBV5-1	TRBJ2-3	TGCGCCAGCAGCTTGGGGTCAGGGGCTAGCACAGATACGCAGTATTTT	CASSLGSGASTDTQYF
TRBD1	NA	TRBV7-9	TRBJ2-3	TGTGCCAGCAGCCCCCGGACAGGGAAGACAGATACGCAGTATTTT	CASSPRTGKTDTQYF
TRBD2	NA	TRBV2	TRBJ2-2	TGTGCCAGCAGCGATAGCGGGGGGTACACCGGGGAGCTGTTTTTT	CASSDSGGYTGELFF
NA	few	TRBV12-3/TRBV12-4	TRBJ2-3	TGTGCCAGCAGTTCCTGGACCGAAGACACAGATACGCAGTATTTT	CASSSWTEDTDTQYF
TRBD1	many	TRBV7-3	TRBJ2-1	TGTGCCAGCAGCTTGAACAGGGGGTCTGAGCAGTTCTTC	CASSLNRGSEQFF
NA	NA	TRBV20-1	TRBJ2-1	TGCAGTGCTCTCAAGGGGTTCAGCTCCTACAATAAGCAGTTCTTC	CSALKGFSSYNKQFF
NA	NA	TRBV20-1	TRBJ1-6	TGCAGTGCTAGAGTGGGGGGGGCAGGGATGGGATCACCCCTCCACTTT	CSARVGGAGMGSPLHF
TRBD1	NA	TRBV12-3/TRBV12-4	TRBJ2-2	TGTGCCAGCAGGCCGGGACAGGCCAACACCGGGGAGCTGTTTTTT	CASRPGQANTGELFF
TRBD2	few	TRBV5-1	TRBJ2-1	TGCGCCAGTGCTAGCGGGGGGCCGACCAATGAGCAGTTCTTC	CASASGGPTNEQFF
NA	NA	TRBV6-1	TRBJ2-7	TGTGCCAGCAGCGCCGATCAGGGGTCCTACGAGCAGTACTTC	CASSADQGSYEQYF
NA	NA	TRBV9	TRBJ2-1	TGTGCCTGCAGCGTAGGGGGGATTGAAAATGGGCAGTTCTTC	CACSVGGIENGQFF
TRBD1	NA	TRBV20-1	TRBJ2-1	TGCAGTGCTAGGGACAGGCCAGCCTACAATGAGCAGTTCTTC	CSARDRPAYNEQFF
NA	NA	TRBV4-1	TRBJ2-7	TGCGCCAGCAGCCGCGAACAGACAGGACCGTACGAGCAGTACTTC	CASSREQTGPYEQYF
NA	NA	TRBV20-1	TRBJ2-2	TGCAGTGCTAGTGAGGCGGGGCTTTACACCGGGGAGCTGTTTTTT	CSASEAGLYTGELFF
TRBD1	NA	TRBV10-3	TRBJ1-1	TGTGCCATCAGTGATGGGAGACAGGGACAAACTGAAGCTTTCTTT	CAISDGRQGQTEAFF
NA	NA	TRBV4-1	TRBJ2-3	TGCGCCAGCAGGAGGAACCTAGAGACAGATACGCAGTATTTT	CASRRNLETDTQYF
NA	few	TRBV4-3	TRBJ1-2	TGCGCCAGCAGCCAAGCTCTTGGACAGTACTATGGCTACACCTTC	CASSQALGQYYGYTF
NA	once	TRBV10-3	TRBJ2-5	TGTGCCATCAGTGGATCGAGTCTCGGGGGGACCCAGTACTTC	CAISGSSLGGTQYF
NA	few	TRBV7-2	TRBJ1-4	TGTGCCAGCGCAAGGTCTGTGGCGGAAAAACTGTTTTTT	CASARSVAEKLFF
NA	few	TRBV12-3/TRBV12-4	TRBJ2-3	TGTGCCAGCAGTCCACACAGGGTTAGCACAGATACGCAGTATTTT	CASSPHRVSTDTQYF
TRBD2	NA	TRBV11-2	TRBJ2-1	TGTGCCAGCAGCCCGGGAGGAGGGCTTTACAATGAGCAGTTCTTC	CASSPGGGLYNEQFF
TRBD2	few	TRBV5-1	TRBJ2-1	TGCGCCAGCAGCACCGGGACTAGCGAAGGGAATGAGCAGTTCTTC	CASSTGTSEGNEQFF
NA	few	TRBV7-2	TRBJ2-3	TGTGCCAGCAGTTCCTCCCGGGGCGGGGCCCAAACAGATACGCAGTATTTT	CASSSSRGGAQTDTQYF
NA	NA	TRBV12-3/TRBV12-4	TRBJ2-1	TGTGCCGGCAGGGACCAGGGGATTGAGCAGTTCTTC	CAGRDQGIEQFF
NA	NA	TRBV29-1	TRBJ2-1	TGCAGCGTTGATGAGGGGGGGGAAGGTGAGCAGTTCTTC	CSVDEGGEGEQFF